This record looks at one TCR beta chain sequence and its context. The antigen remains undetermined. CDR1 and CDR2 from the germline V gene are DFQATT and SNEGSKA (reference sequence). CDR3 size: 14 residues. The record originates from a study of CXCR3-negative and CXCR3-positive naive CD8 T cells. Study summary: Each library held about 1.5 +/- 0.3 million TRB reads, about 140 million in total.

Overall study findings and caveats: Memory cells differed in TRBV-TRBJ usage, but naive CXCR3-negative and CXCR3-positive cells had similar usage. Comparably high diversity was seen in both naive subsets, and much lower diversity in memory CD8+ cells. Hydrophobicity of TRB CDR3s was greater in CXCR3-positive naive cells than in CXCR3-negative naive cells.

A CD45RO-CCR7+CD27+CD95- phenotype identified naive CD8+ T cells. The libraries of TRB cDNA were constructed through 5' RACE using UMI labels. For each CDR3 protein, TCRdb gives one entry from its re-call of the 5' RACE reads, without DNA. The sample table sets out about 120,000 distinct CDR3 sequences. The chain joins TRBV20-1 to TRBJ2-1; as DNA is missing, the TRBD2 call by TCRdb cannot be tested. What was sequenced was naive CXCR3+ CD8+ T cells from blood. Subset meaning: CD45RO-CCR7+CD27+CD95- naive CD8+ T cells expressing CXCR3 (TNR3+). The sequence was collected from a human donor in good health. Some clones in this sample may be carry-over from other donors' samples. CDR3 sequence: CSATGLRSYNEQFF.